This passage covers 24 T cell receptor beta chains from one sample sequenced in a study of blood T cell repertoires in COVID-19 (dated by TCRdb to about 2020). Preparation of the library involved the immunoSEQ multiplex PCR assay. As stored in TCRdb, this immuneACCESS dataset retains in-frame rearrangements with V and J assigned. A fraction of the clones does not appear; measured against another copy, unresolved V genes explain less than half of the discrepancy, and the remainder lacks a known reason. In this sample the table shows more than 300,000 clones, 75% to 90% of which occur a single time. Together, the top ten hold around 5% of the sample. The sample was PBMCs or T cells enriched from blood (not recorded which). The source of these receptors is a woman aged 45-60 years who had recovered from COVID-19.

The genes are TRBV19 and TRBJ1-2; weak D call: TRBD1 (6 bases). Per germline, CDR1 LNHDA and CDR2 SQIVND (reference sequence). V lost 5 bases and J lost 2, with 12 bases in between. The CDR3 is 14 amino acids. CDR3 DNA: TGTGCCAGTAGTCCAGGGACACGGAACTATGGCTACACCTTC. Its translation: CASSPGTRNYGYTF.

This sequence joins TRBV18 and TRBJ1-2, with 9 bases that match TRBD1. The CDR3 contains 14 residues. Germline assignment: CDR1 KGHSH and CDR2 LQKENI. After removal of 3 bases from V and 8 bases from J, the junction contained 7 bases not matched to a gene. CDR3 protein: CASSPRQGEGGYTF. The DNA for the CDR3 is TGTGCCAGCTCACCCCGACAGGGGGAAGGAGGCTACACCTTC.

This clone was recorded once. The CDR3 DNA follows: TGTGCCAGCAGCGTCCACGGGACCTACAATGAGCAGTTCTTC. It codes for CASSVHGTYNEQFF. V gene TRBV9 combines with J gene TRBJ2-1; a weak D match, TRBD2 (5 bases). CDR1 and CDR2 (germline): SGDLS, YYNGEE. V lost 2 bases and J 2 bases, leaving 8 bases between the germline ends. This CDR3 region has 14 residues.

Many counts were recorded for this clone. V gene TRBV3-1 (or the pseudogene TRBV3-2) combines with J gene TRBJ1-2; maybe TRBD1 (6 bases). CDR1 is LGHDT, CDR2 YNNKEL, per germline (reference sequence). There are 14 residues in the CDR3. Trimming stripped 2 bases from V and 8 bases from J, with 15 bases between. The CDR3 coding sequence is TGTGCCAGCAGCCAACCCCAGGGGCTTTGGGGCTACACCTTC. Translating it yields CASSQPQGLWGYTF.

The rearrangement links TRBV7-2 to TRBJ1-6; D gene ambiguous. Germline V gene sequence: CDR1 SGHTA, CDR2 FQGNSA. The CDR3 length is 13 residues. The germline V and J ends were trimmed by 1 base and 9 bases, with 7 bases remaining between them. The CDR3 DNA sequence: TGTGCCAGCAGCTTAGATATTCGTTCACCCCTCCACTTT. The encoded protein is CASSLDIRSPLHF.

V usage is TRBV14 and J usage is TRBJ1-6, with 7 bases identical to TRBD1. Trimming took 4 bases from V and 4 from J; bases not matched to a gene: 4. The germline V gene has CDR1 SGHDN and CDR2 FVKESK. The CDR3 extends over 15 amino acids. The CDR3 region has the DNA TGTGCCAGCAGCCGACAACAGGGGTATAATTCACCCCTCCACTTT. Amino acids: CASSRQQGYNSPLHF.

V is TRBV3-1 (or the pseudogene TRBV3-2) and J is TRBJ1-3; 7 nucleotides match TRBD1. Germline V CDR1 and CDR2: LGHDT, YNNKEL (reference sequence). Germline trimming cut 1 base from V and 3 bases from J; bases unmatched to any gene: 3. CDR3 size: 15 residues. CDR3 bases: TGTGCCAGCAGCCAAGGGACAGGAGTTGGAAACACCATATATTTT. Amino acid sequence: CASSQGTGVGNTIYF.

The chain joins TRBV4-3 to TRBJ2-5; possibly TRBD1 for D (6 bases). Germline loops: CDR1 LGHNA, CDR2 YSLEER. CDR3 length: 16 residues. V was cut by 1 base and J by 2 bases, with 14 bases left in between. The CDR3 bases are TGCGCCAGCAGCCAAGGTTTTGGCAGGGGACAAGAGACCCAGTACTTC. Translated, it gives CASSQGFGRGQETQYF.

This chain connects TRBV19 to TRBJ2-7; 9 nucleotides align to TRBD2. CDR1 is LNHDA and CDR2 is SQIVND in the germline V gene (reference sequence). CDR3 length: 17 residues. Trimming removed 5 bases from V and 2 bases from J; junction bases left unmatched: 13. CDR3: CASSRFLDSGGTYEQYF. The CDR3, as DNA: TGTGCCAGTAGTCGGTTCTTGGATAGCGGGGGAACCTACGAGCAGTACTTC.

This chain joins TRBV9 and TRBJ2-1, with a tentative D call TRBD1 (5 bases). Germline CDR1 SGDLS, CDR2 YYNGEE. The CDR3 consists of 15 residues. V was shortened by 0 bases and J by 1 base, with 8 bases between the two germline ends. The CDR3 protein is CASSVGRASYNEQFF. For the CDR3, the DNA is TGTGCCAGCAGCGTAGGCAGGGCGTCCTACAATGAGCAGTTCTTC.

This clone was counted a single time. The sample holds other DNA sequences that translate to the same CDR3. The gene calls are TRBV30 and TRBJ2-7; no clear D gene. V dropped 3 bases and J dropped 1 base, with 4 bases sitting between them. Germline-derived CDR1 and CDR2 are GTSNPN and SVGIG (reference sequence). This CDR3 has 11 amino acids. The CDR3 sequence is CAWRTSYEQYF. The CDR3 coding sequence is TGTGCCTGGAGGACATCCTACGAGCAGTACTTC.

This clone came up a few times. This chain joins TRBV30 and TRBJ1-2, with 11 bases identical to TRBD1. Trimming at V came to 3 bases and at J to 4 bases, leaving 7 bases not matched to a gene. Germline CDR1 and CDR2: GTSNPN and SVGIG (reference sequence). CDR3 length: 15 amino acids. Written as DNA, the CDR3 is TGTGCCTGGAGCCAGACCGGGACAGGGGGCTATGGCTACACCTTC. This codes for CAWSQTGTGGYGYTF.

This chain joins TRBV6-2 or TRBV6-3 and TRBJ2-3; 7 positions match TRBD2. Trimming at V came to 5 bases and at J to 6 bases, leaving 14 bases not matched to a gene. The CDR3 sequence is 16 residues long. Germline CDR1 MNHEY, CDR2 SVGEGT. The CDR3 nucleotides are TGTGCCAGCAGTGCCCCTAGCGGAGGGCCACGGGATACGCAGTATTTT. This encodes CASSAPSGGPRDTQYF.

V is TRBV5-1 and J is TRBJ1-1; possible D gene TRBD1, 6 bases. This CDR3 region has 15 residues. Deletions cut 4 bases from V and 5 bases from J, with 18 bases between. The germline V gene has CDR1 SGHRS and CDR2 YFSETQ. CDR3 DNA: TGCGCCAGCAGCCGGACATACAGGGAGAGGACTGAAGCTTTCTTT. This codes for CASSRTYRERTEAFF.

This rearrangement joins TRBV6-5 to TRBJ1-1, with 9 bases matching TRBD1. This CDR3 is built from 15 residues. Per germline, CDR1 MNHEY and CDR2 SVGAGI. Trimming cost V 5 bases and J 3 bases; bases outside gene matches: 7. The CDR3 sequence is CASSPTTGGDTEAFF. The DNA for the CDR3 is TGTGCCAGCAGTCCTACGACAGGGGGGGACACTGAAGCTTTCTTT.

The gene calls are TRBV30 and TRBJ2-2; TRBD2 might be the D (5 bases). Trimming pared 2 bases from V and 7 bases from J, leaving 11 bases between. CDR3 size: 13 residues. Looked up from germline, CDR1 is GTSNPN and CDR2 is SVGIG (reference sequence). CDR3 residues: CAWSISRGGELFF. For the CDR3, the DNA is TGTGCCTGGAGTATTTCCCGGGGCGGGGAGCTGTTTTTT. The whole variable domain, filled in from reference TRBV30 and TRBJ2-2, reads SQTIHQWPATLVQPVGSPLSLECTVEGTSNPNLYWYRQAAGRGLQLLFYSVGIGQISSEVPQNLSASRPQDRQFILSSKKLLLSDSGFYLCAWSISRGGELFFGEGSRLTVL.

Concerning this clone: Other DNA sequences in this sample translate to the same CDR3. The chain carries TRBV5-1 and TRBJ2-1; tentative D call: TRBD2 (6 bases). The V end was cut by 2 bases, the J end by 5 bases, with 8 bases between. Germline V gene sequence: CDR1 SGHRS, CDR2 YFSETQ. The CDR3 contains 13 residues. In nucleotides, the CDR3 is TGCGCCAGCAGCTTCGGCGGGGACAATGAGCAGTTCTTC. Protein sequence: CASSFGGDNEQFF.

The chain is built from TRBV19 and TRBJ1-2; 10 bases map to TRBD1. Germline V gives CDR1 LNHDA, CDR2 SQIVND (reference sequence). V shed 7 bases and J 2 bases; nucleotides not matched to a gene: 4. This CDR3 contains 14 residues. The CDR3 protein is CASTTDRGNYGYTF. The DNA of the CDR3 is TGTGCCAGTACCACGGACAGGGGGAACTATGGCTACACCTTC.

The chain recombines TRBV12-1 with TRBJ2-3; the D call of TRBD2 is as the table states it, not checked on the DNA. TRBV12-1 has pseudogene status. The CDR3 sequence is 15 residues long. CDR3 protein: CASSASGESRDTQYF. Written as DNA, the CDR3 is TGTGCCAGCAGCGCCTCGGGGGAGTCACGGGATACGCAGTATTTT.

The J gene is TRBJ2-3, the V gene TRBV9; TRBD2 aligns across 8 bases. Germline V gene data show CDR1 as SGDLS and CDR2 as YYNGEE. The CDR3 is made up of 15 amino acids. V dropped 3 bases and J dropped 1; count of bases not matched to a gene: 4. The CDR3 DNA reads TGTGCCAGCAGCGGGGCTAGCGGGCGCACAGATACGCAGTATTTT. Protein: CASSGASGRTDTQYF.

This clone was found once. The chain carries TRBV4-1 and TRBJ1-5; D gene uncertain. Germline V gives CDR1 MGHRA, CDR2 YSYEKL. V lost 4 bases and J 16 bases, leaving 23 bases between the germline ends. CDR3 length: 14 residues. The CDR3 DNA is TGCGCCAGCAGCCCCACAATGAGGGAATCAGCCCCTCATTTT. Its translation: CASSPTMRESAPHF.

This clone came up a few times. This rearrangement joins TRBV29-1 to TRBJ1-1; TRBD1 is a possible D gene (5 bases). This CDR3 comprises 13 residues. Per the germline V gene, CDR1 is SQVTM and CDR2 is ANQGSEA. Trimming stripped 6 bases from V and 2 bases from J, with 13 bases between. CDR3 in DNA: TGCAGCGTGGGTCCCAGGGTTAACACTGAAGCTTTCTTT. The encoded protein is CSVGPRVNTEAFF.

The chain is built from TRBV4-1 and TRBJ1-2; 7 nucleotides agree with TRBD1. The CDR3 covers 15 residues. Germline V gives CDR1 MGHRA, CDR2 YSYEKL. The V and J ends lost 4 bases and 7 bases, in that order; junction bases with no gene match: 12. The CDR3 DNA reads TGCGCCAGCAGCCTGAGCCTCCGGGACAGCGGTGGCTACACCTTC. It is translated as CASSLSLRDSGGYTF.

The V and J genes are TRBV30 and TRBJ1-1; D unresolved. The V end lost 0 bases, the J end lost 9 bases, and 14 bases lay between the germline ends. Per germline, CDR1 GTSNPN and CDR2 SVGIG (reference sequence). The CDR3 length is 13 residues. This CDR3 reads CAWSVNREAQAFF. CDR3 nucleotides: TGTGCCTGGAGTGTAAATCGGGAAGCCCAAGCTTTCTTT.